This TCR beta chain derives from a study of siplizumab effects on memory and regulatory T cells. Study results and limitations: Siplizumab caused a significant drop in alloreactive sequences traceable to unstimulated CD4+ memory cells. Naive T cells were seen as more diverse than memory cells and as major alloresponse contributors.

The CDR3 has 15 amino acids. The repertoire was sequenced with immunoSEQ multiplex PCR; TCRdb's copy has only in-frame clones and lacks some. Here the sample spans under 100,000 clones, over 90% being singletons. As for this clone: No antigen is known for it.

This sequence joins TRBV21-1 and TRBJ1-5; the table's D call, TRBD1, was not checked against the DNA. TRBV21-1 is a listed pseudogene. The sample was non-Treg CD4+ T cells sorted from blood. This clonotype was obtained from a human donor in good health. CDR3 sequence: CASSTRDRGSQPQHF. The CDR3 nucleotides are TGTGCCAGCAGCACCAGAGACAGGGGGTCTCAGCCCCAGCATTTT.